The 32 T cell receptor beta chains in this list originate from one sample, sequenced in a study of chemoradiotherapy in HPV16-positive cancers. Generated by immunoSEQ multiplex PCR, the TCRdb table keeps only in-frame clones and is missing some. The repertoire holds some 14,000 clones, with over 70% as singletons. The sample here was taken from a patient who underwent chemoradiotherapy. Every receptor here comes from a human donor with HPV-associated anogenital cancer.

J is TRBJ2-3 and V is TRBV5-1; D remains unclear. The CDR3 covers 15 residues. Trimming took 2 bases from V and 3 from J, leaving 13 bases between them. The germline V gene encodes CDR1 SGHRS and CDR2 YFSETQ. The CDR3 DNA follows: TGCGCCAGCAGCTTCAACCTAGAGTCGACAGATACGCAGTATTTT. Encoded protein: CASSFNLESTDTQYF.

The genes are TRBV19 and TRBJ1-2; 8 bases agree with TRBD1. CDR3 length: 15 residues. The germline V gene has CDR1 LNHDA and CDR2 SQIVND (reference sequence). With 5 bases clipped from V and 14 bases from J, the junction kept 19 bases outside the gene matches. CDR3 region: CASSQTPGTGELYTF. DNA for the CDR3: TGTGCCAGTAGTCAAACTCCCGGGACAGGAGAGCTTTATACCTTC.

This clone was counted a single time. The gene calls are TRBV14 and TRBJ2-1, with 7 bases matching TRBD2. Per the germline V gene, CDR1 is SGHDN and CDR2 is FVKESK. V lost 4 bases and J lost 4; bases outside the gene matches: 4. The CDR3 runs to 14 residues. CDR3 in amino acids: CASSPPGGYNEQFF. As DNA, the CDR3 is TGTGCCAGCAGCCCTCCGGGGGGTTACAATGAGCAGTTCTTC.

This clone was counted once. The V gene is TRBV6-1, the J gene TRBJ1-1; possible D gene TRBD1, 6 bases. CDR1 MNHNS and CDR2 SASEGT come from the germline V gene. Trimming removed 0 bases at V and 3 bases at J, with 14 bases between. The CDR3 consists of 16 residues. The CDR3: CASSEAKGVPDTEAFF. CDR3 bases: TGTGCCAGCAGTGAAGCTAAGGGGGTTCCGGACACTGAAGCTTTCTTT.

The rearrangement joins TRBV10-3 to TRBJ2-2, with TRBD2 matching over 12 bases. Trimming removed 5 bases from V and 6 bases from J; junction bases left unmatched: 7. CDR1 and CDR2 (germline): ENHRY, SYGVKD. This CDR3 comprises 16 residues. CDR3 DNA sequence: TGTGCCATCAGTACCGGGACTAGCGGGTTGTCCGGGGAGCTGTTTTTT. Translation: CAISTGTSGLSGELFF.

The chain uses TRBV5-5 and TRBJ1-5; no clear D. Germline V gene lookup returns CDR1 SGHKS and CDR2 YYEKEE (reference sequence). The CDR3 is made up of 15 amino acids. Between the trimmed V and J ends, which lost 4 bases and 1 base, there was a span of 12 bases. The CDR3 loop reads CASSPVGWSNQPQHF. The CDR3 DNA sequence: TGTGCCAGCAGCCCGGTCGGCTGGAGCAATCAGCCCCAGCATTTT.

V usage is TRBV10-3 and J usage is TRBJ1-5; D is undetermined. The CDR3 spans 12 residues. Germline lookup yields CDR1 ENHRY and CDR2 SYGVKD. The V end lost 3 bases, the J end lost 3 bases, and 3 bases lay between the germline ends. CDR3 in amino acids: CAISDNNQPQHF. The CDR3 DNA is TGTGCCATCAGTGACAACAATCAGCCCCAGCATTTT.

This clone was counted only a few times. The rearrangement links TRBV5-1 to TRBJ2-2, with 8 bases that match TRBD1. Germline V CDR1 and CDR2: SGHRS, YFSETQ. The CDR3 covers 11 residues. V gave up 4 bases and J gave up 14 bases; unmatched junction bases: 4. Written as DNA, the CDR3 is TGCGCCAGCAGCCAGGGACAGGAACTGTTTTTT. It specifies CASSQGQELFF.

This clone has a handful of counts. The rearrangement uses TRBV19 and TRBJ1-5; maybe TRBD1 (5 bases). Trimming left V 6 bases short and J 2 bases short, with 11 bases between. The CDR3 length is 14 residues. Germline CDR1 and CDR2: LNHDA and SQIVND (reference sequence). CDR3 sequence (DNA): TGTGCCAGTAGCTCCGCGACAGGCAATCAGCCCCAGCATTTT. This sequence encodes CASSSATGNQPQHF.

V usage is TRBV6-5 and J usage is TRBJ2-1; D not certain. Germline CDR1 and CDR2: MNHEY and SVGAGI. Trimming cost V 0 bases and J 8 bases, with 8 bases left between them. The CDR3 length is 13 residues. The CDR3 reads CASSYSESDEQFF. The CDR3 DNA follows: TGTGCCAGCAGTTACTCGGAATCAGATGAGCAGTTCTTC.

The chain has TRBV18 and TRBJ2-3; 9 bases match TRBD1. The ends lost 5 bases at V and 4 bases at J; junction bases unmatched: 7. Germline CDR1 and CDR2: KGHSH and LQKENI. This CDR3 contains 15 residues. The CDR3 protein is CASSSGQGGSDTQYF. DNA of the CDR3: TGTGCCAGCTCATCGGGACAGGGTGGGTCAGATACGCAGTATTTT.

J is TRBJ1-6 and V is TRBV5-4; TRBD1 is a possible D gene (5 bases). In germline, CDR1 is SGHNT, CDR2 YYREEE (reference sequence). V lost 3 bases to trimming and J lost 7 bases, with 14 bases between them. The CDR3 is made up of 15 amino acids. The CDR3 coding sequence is TGTGCCAGCAGCTGGGGGGGAGGGGCGAATTCACCCCTCCACTTT. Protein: CASSWGGGANSPLHF.

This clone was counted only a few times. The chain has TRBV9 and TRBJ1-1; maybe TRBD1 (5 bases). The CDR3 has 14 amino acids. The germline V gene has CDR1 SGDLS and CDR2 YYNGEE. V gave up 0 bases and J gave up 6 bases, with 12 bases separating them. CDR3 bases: TGTGCCAGCAGCGTAGGCTTGGGGGGACCTGAAGCTTTCTTT. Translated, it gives CASSVGLGGPEAFF. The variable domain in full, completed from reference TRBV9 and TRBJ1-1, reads DSGVTQTPKHLITATGQRVTLRCSPRSGDLSVYWYQQSLDQGLQFLIQYYNGEERAKGNILERFSAQQFPDLHSELNLSSLELGDSALYFCASSVGLGGPEAFFGQGTRLTVV.

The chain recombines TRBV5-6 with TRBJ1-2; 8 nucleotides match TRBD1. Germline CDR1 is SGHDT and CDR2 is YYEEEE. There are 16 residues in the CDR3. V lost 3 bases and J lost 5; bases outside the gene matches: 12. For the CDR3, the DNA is TGTGCCAGCAGCTGGGCCCAGGGGGCCCCCTCTTATGGCTACACCTTC. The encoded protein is CASSWAQGAPSYGYTF.

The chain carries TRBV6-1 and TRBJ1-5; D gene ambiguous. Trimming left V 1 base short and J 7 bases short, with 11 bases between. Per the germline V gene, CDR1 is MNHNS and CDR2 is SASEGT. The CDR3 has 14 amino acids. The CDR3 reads CASSEVTVYQPQHF. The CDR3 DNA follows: TGTGCCAGCAGTGAAGTTACAGTCTACCAGCCCCAGCATTTT.

As DNA, the CDR3 is TGTGCCAGCAGCTTCTCCTACGAGCAGTACTTC. Amino acids: CASSFSYEQYF. The rearrangement links TRBV7-2 to TRBJ2-7; D gene uncertain. The CDR3 length is 11 residues. V dropped 3 bases and J dropped 0 bases, with 0 bases sitting between them. Germline CDR1 SGHTA, CDR2 FQGNSA.

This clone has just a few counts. The DNA for the CDR3 is TGTGCCAGCAGCCAACCGGGACAGATGGTAGCTTTCTTT. Translation gives CASSQPGQMVAFF. V gene TRBV7-8 combines with J gene TRBJ1-1; TRBD1 agrees at 7 bases. V was pared by 5 bases and J by 10 bases, with 10 bases of the junction left unmatched. CDR1 and CDR2 from the germline V gene are SGHVS and FQNEAQ. The CDR3 length is 13 residues.

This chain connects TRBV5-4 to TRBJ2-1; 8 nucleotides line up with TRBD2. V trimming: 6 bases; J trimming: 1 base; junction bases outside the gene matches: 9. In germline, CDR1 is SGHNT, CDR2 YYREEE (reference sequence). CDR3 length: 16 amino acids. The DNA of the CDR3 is TGTGCCAGCAACTCTGATAGCGGGGAGTCCTACAATGAGCAGTTCTTC. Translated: CASNSDSGESYNEQFF.

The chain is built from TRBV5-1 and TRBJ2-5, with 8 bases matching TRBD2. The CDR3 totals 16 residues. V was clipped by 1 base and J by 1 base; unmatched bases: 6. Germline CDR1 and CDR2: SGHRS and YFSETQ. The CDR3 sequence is CASSLYSAGAQETQYF. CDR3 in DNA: TGCGCCAGCAGCTTGTACTCAGCGGGGGCCCAAGAGACCCAGTACTTC.

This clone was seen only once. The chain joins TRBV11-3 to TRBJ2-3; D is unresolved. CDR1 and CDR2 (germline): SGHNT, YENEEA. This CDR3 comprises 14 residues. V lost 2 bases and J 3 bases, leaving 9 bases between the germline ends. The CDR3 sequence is CASSLNPGTDTQYF. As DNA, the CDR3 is TGTGCCAGCAGCTTAAACCCTGGGACAGATACGCAGTATTTT.

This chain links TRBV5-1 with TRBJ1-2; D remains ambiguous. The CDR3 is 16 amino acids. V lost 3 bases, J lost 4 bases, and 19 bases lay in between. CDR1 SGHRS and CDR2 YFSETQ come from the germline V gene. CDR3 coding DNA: TGCGCCAGCAGCTCGGGAGCCCTGGGTCTTGCCTATGGCTACACCTTC. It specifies CASSSGALGLAYGYTF.

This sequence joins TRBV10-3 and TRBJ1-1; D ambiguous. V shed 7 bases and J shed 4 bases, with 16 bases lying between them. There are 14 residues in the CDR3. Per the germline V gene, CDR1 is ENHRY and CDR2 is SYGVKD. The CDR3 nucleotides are TGTGCCATCACCTTGACATCTCCGGCCACTGAAGCTTTCTTT. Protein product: CAITLTSPATEAFF.

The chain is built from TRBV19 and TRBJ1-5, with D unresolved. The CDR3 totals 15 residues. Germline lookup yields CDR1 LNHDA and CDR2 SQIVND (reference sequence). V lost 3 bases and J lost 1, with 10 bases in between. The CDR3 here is CASSMGFSSNQPQHF. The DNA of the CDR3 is TGTGCCAGTAGTATGGGATTTTCCAGCAATCAGCCCCAGCATTTT.

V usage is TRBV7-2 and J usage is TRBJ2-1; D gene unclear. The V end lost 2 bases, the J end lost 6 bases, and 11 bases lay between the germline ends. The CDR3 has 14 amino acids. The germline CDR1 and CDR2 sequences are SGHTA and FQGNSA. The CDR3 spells CASSLRQVFNEQFF. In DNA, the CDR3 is TGTGCCAGCAGCTTAAGGCAGGTATTCAATGAGCAGTTCTTC.

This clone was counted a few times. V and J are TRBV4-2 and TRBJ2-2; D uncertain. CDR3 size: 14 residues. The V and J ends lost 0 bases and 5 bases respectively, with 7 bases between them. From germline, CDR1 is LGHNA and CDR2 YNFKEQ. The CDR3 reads CASSQDSGTGELFF. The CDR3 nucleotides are TGTGCCAGCAGCCAAGATTCGGGTACCGGGGAGCTGTTTTTT.

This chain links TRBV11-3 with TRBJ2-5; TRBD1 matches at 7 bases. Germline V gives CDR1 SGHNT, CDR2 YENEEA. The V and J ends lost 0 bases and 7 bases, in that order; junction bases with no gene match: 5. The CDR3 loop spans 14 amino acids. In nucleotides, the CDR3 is TGTGCCAGCAGCTTAGACCCCAGGGGGTGGACCCAGTACTTC. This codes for CASSLDPRGWTQYF. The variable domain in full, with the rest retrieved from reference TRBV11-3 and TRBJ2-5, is EAGVVQSPRYKIIEKKQPVAFWCNPISGHNTLYWYLQNLGQGPELLIRYENEEAVDDSQLPKDRFSAERLKGVDSTLKIQPAELGDSAVYLCASSLDPRGWTQYFGPGTRLLVL.

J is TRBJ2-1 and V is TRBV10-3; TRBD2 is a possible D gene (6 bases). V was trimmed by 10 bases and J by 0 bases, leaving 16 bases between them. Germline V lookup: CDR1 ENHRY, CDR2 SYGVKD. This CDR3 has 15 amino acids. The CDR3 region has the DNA TGTGCCACCCGAGAACCCGGGAGCTCCTACAATGAGCAGTTCTTC. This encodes CATREPGSSYNEQFF.

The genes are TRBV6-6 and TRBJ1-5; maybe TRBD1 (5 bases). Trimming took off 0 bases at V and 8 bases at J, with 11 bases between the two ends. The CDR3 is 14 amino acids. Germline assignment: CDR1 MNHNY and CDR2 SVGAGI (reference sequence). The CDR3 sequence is CASSYSPGTEPQHF. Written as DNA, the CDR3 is TGTGCCAGCAGTTACTCGCCGGGGACGGAGCCCCAGCATTTT.

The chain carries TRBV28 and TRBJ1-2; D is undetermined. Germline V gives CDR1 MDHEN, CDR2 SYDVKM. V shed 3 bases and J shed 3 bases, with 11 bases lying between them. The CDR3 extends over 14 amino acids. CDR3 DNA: TGTGCCAGCAGTTTGGTGGGGTTGGACTATGGCTACACCTTC. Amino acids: CASSLVGLDYGYTF.

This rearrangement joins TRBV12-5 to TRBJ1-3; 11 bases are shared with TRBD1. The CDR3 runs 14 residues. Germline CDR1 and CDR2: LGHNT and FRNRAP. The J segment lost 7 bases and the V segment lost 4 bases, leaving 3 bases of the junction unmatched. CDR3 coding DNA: TGTGCTAGTGGTTCCTGGGACAGGGGGAACACCATATATTTT. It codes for CASGSWDRGNTIYF.

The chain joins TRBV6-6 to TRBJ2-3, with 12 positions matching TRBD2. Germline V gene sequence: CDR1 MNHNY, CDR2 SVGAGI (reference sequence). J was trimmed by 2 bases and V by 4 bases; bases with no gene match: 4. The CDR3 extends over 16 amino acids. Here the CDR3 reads CASSSRLAGVTDTQYF. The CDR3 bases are TGTGCCAGCAGTTCCCGACTAGCGGGGGTCACAGATACGCAGTATTTT.

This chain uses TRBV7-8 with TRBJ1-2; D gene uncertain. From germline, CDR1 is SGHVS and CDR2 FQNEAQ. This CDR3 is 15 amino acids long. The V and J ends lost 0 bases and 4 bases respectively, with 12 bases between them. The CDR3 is CASSLARAFGYGYTF. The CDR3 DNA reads TGTGCCAGCAGCTTAGCGCGGGCGTTCGGCTATGGCTACACCTTC.